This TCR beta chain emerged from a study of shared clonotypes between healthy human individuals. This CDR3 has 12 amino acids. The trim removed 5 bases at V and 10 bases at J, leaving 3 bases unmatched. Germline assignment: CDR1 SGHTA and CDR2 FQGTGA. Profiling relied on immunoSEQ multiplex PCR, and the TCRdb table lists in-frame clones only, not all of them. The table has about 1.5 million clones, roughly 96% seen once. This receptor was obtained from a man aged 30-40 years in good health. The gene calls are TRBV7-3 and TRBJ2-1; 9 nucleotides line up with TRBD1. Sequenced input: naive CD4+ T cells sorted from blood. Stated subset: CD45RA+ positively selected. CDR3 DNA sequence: TGTGCCAGCAGCCCCGGGACAGGGGAGCAGTTCTTC. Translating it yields CASSPGTGEQFF.